The 18 T cell receptor beta chains listed next were all sequenced from one sample in a study of metastatic and nonmetastatic thyroid tumors. TCRdb re-analyzed the PCR reads through MiXCR. The repertoire holds about 5,400 clones, with approximately 32% as singletons. None of the patients had undergone any treatment ahead of thyroid surgery. Sequenced input: adjacent normal tissue. The receptors stem from a female donor with papillary thyroid cancer or a benign thyroid nodule (not recorded which). Some clones in this sample may be carry-over from other donors' samples.

This clone was observed a handful of times. The chain carries TRBV2 and TRBJ2-5; 13 nucleotides match TRBD2. With V trimmed by 6 bases and J by 1 base, 5 bases remained unmatched. Germline CDR1 reads SNHLY; CDR2 reads FYNNEI. The CDR3 runs 16 residues. CDR3 protein: CASSSGLAGSQETQYF. CDR3 coding DNA: TGTGCCAGCAGCTCGGGACTAGCGGGGTCCCAAGAGACCCAGTACTTC. Full variable domain (remainder filled in from reference TRBV2 and TRBJ2-5): EPEVTQTPSHQVTQMGQEVILRCVPISNHLYFYWYRQILGQKVEFLVSFYNNEISEKSEIFDDQFSVERPDGSNFTLKIRSTKLEDSAMYFCASSSGLAGSQETQYFGPGTRLLVL.

The genes are TRBV10-3 and TRBJ2-1; TRBD1 aligns across 11 bases. The CDR3 extends over 14 amino acids. The V segment lost 6 bases and the J segment 6 bases; nucleotides outside the gene matches: 4. The germline CDR1 and CDR2 sequences are ENHRY and SYGVKD. For the CDR3, the DNA is TGTGCCATCAGCTCCGGGACAGGGGGCAATGAGCAGTTCTTC. It is translated as CAISSGTGGNEQFF.

The V and J genes are TRBV5-1 and TRBJ2-1, with D perhaps being TRBD1 or TRBD2 (5 bases each). Trimming removed 1 base from V and 13 bases from J, with 9 bases in between. The germline V gene encodes CDR1 SGHRS and CDR2 YFSETQ. This CDR3 has 11 amino acids. The CDR3 loop is CASSLRGPQFF. DNA of the CDR3: TGCGCCAGCAGCTTGCGGGGCCCCCAGTTCTTC.

The CDR3 region has the DNA TGTGCCAGCAGCCAAGACCAGGGTGCGATCGGGGAGCTGTTTTTT. This codes for CASSQDQGAIGELFF. This sequence joins TRBV3-1 and TRBJ2-2; tentative D call: TRBD1 (5 bases). Trimming shortened V by 0 bases and J by 7 bases, and 12 bases separated the two germline ends. CDR3 size: 15 residues. Germline CDR1 is LGHDT and CDR2 is YNNKEL (reference sequence).

This clone came up a few times. The J gene is TRBJ1-2, the V gene TRBV6-2 or TRBV6-3; possibly TRBD1 for D (5 bases). Germline CDR1 MNHEY, CDR2 SVGEGT. Trimming took off 5 bases at V and 6 bases at J, with 10 bases between the two ends. CDR3 length equals 12 residues. The CDR3 region is CASSRSGHGYTF. The CDR3 bases are TGTGCCAGCAGTCGGTCAGGGCATGGCTACACCTTC.

V gene TRBV20-1 combines with J gene TRBJ1-2, with D hard to call. Trimming pared 5 bases from V and 4 bases from J, leaving 26 bases between. The CDR3 has 17 residues. CDR1 DFQATT and CDR2 SNEGSKA come from the germline V gene (reference sequence). The CDR3 is CSAWEGTTSRTSYGYTF. The CDR3 nucleotides are TGCAGTGCTTGGGAGGGAACGACGTCAAGGACGAGCTATGGCTACACCTTC.

The chain combines TRBV20-1 with TRBJ1-6; perhaps TRBD1 as D (6 bases). V lost 5 bases, J lost 5 bases, and 19 bases lay in between. CDR1 and CDR2 from the germline V gene are DFQATT and SNEGSKA (reference sequence). CDR3 length: 16 amino acids. CDR3 in amino acids: CSAPGNGGAHNSPLHF. DNA for the CDR3: TGCAGTGCTCCCGGGAATGGGGGCGCCCATAATTCACCCCTCCACTTT.

In this sample, this clone turned up a few times. The CDR3 nucleotides read TGTGCCAGCAGTTTTGGGACCCTTACCGGGGAGCTGTTTTTT. Its translation is CASSFGTLTGELFF. The gene calls are TRBV27 and TRBJ2-2, with D perhaps assigned TRBD1 or TRBD2 (5 bases each). Trimming cost V 3 bases and J 5 bases, with 10 bases left between them. The CDR3 length is 14 residues. CDR1 is MNHEY, CDR2 SMNVEV, per germline (reference sequence).

This clone has a handful of counts. V and J are TRBV7-8 and TRBJ1-3; D gene uncertain. The CDR3 has 13 amino acids. V lost 3 bases and J 2 bases, leaving 5 bases between the germline ends. In germline, CDR1 is SGHVS, CDR2 FQNEAQ. CDR3 loop: CASSFGPGNTIYF. The CDR3 DNA sequence: TGTGCCAGCAGCTTTGGCCCTGGAAACACCATATATTTT.

This clone was seen more than once but under ten times. The genes are TRBV5-1 and TRBJ2-7, with 7 bases fitting TRBD1. V dropped 4 bases and J dropped 5; count of bases not matched to a gene: 12. The CDR3 is made up of 15 amino acids. CDR1 SGHRS and CDR2 YFSETQ come from the germline V gene. Written as DNA, the CDR3 is TGCGCCAGCAGCCGATTGTTCCCAGGGGGAAACGAGCAGTACTTC. Encoded protein: CASSRLFPGGNEQYF.

By sample share, this clone is hyperexpanded. This chain links TRBV19 with TRBJ2-2, with TRBD1 matching 9 bases. CDR3 length equals 13 residues. Germline V gene data show CDR1 as LNHDA and CDR2 as SQIVND (reference sequence). V shed 8 bases and J 3 bases; nucleotides not matched to a gene: 1. CDR3 sequence (DNA): TGTGCCAGTGACAGGGGGTACACCGGGGAGCTGTTTTTT. Its protein product is CASDRGYTGELFF.

The chain recombines TRBV5-1 with TRBJ2-5; 8 nucleotides agree with TRBD1. J was trimmed by 4 bases and V by 4 bases; bases with no gene match: 6. CDR3 size: 14 residues. The V gene's germline CDR1 is SGHRS and CDR2 YFSETQ. CDR3 loop: CASSPGGVLETQYF. The CDR3 DNA reads TGCGCCAGCAGCCCAGGGGGCGTGTTAGAGACCCAGTACTTC.

The chain employs TRBV7-6 and TRBJ2-2, with 10 bases identical to TRBD1. In germline, CDR1 is SGHVS, CDR2 FNYEAQ. Trimming took 4 bases from V and 1 from J; bases not matched to a gene: 9. The CDR3 consists of 18 residues. CDR3 amino acids: CASSSWDRGNWNTGELFF. CDR3 coding DNA: TGTGCCAGCAGCTCTTGGGACAGGGGTAATTGGAACACCGGGGAGCTGTTTTTT.

This clone has at least ten counts. This CDR3 fails to terminate in the conserved phenylalanine or tryptophan, so it likely reflects a read error. Other DNA sequences from this sample encode an identical CDR3 as well. J is TRBJ2-1 and V is TRBV7-3; the D is unclear. Germline V gene sequence: CDR1 SGHTA, CDR2 FQGTGA. This CDR3 contains 14 residues. V gave up 5 bases and J gave up 11 bases, with 19 bases separating them. The chain's CDR3 is CASSPLAKPRQQFL. Written as DNA, the CDR3 is TGTGCCAGCAGCCCCCTGGCGAAACCCCGTCAGCAGTTCCTC.

This clone counts as medium-sized. The rearrangement uses TRBV7-9 and TRBJ2-2; D uncertain. This CDR3 region has 13 residues. Germline V CDR1 and CDR2: SEHNR, FQNEAQ (reference sequence). Trimming shortened V by 1 base and J by 5 bases, and 5 bases separated the two germline ends. CDR3 loop: CASSLVWTGELFF. The DNA of the CDR3 is TGTGCCAGCAGCTTAGTATGGACCGGGGAGCTGTTTTTT.

The rearrangement uses TRBV20-1 and TRBJ1-2; D might be TRBD1 (6 bases). V lost 7 bases and J 8 bases, leaving 17 bases between the germline ends. CDR1 is DFQATT, CDR2 SNEGSKA, per germline (reference sequence). The CDR3 consists of 12 residues. For the CDR3, the DNA is TGCAGTGGCCGGAGGGGGGCAGAGGGCTACACCTTC. This sequence encodes CSGRRGAEGYTF.

The V and J genes are TRBV27 and TRBJ1-2; a possible D gene is TRBD1 (5 bases). CDR1 is MNHEY and CDR2 is SMNVEV in the germline V gene (reference sequence). V was trimmed by 5 bases and J by 8 bases, leaving 12 bases between them. This CDR3 region has 12 residues. CDR3 sequence: CASSPLGDGYTF. In DNA, the CDR3 is TGTGCCAGCAGTCCACTTGGGGACGGCTACACCTTC.

This clone was detected only a few times. The chain uses TRBV12-3 or TRBV12-4 and TRBJ2-1; D might be TRBD2 (7 bases). The CDR3 has 14 residues. The V and J ends lost 8 bases and 8 bases respectively, with 19 bases between them. The CDR3 DNA reads as TGTGCCAGCGGGACGAGGGGGGGCTTCGATGAGCAGTTCTTC. Translating it yields CASGTRGGFDEQFF.